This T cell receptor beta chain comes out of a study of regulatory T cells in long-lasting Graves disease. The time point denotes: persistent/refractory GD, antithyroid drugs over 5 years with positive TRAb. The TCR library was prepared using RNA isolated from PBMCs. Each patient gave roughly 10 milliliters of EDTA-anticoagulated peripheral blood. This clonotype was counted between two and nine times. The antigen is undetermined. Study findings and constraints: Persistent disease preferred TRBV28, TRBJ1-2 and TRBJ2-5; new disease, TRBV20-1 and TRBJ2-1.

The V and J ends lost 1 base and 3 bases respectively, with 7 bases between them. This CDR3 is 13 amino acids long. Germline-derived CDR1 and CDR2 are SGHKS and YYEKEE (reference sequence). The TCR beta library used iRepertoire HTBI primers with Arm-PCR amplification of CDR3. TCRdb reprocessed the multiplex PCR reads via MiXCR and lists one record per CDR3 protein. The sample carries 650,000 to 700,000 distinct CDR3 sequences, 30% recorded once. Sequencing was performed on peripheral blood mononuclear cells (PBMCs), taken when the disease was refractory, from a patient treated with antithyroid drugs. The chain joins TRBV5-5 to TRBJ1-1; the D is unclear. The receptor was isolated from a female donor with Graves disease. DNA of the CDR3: TGTGCCAGCAGCTTGTGGCAGGACACTGAAGCTTTCTTT. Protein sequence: CASSLWQDTEAFF.